The 17 T cell receptor beta chains presented below share a single source sample, sequenced in a study of cytomegalovirus exposure and HLA in healthy donors. Primers included in the PCR were 60 Vbeta and 13 Jbeta primers. Assay: immunoSEQ multiplex PCR; the TCRdb copy retains only in-frame clones and omits some. The data show a few hundred thousand clones, around 77% seen once. The sequenced sample consisted of PBMCs. The source of these receptors is a woman aged 30 to 39 in good health and CMV-seronegative.

This chain connects TRBV2 to TRBJ1-1; D unclear. Germline CDR1 and CDR2: SNHLY and FYNNEI. This CDR3 contains 13 residues. Between the trimmed V and J ends, which lost 6 bases and 8 bases, there was a span of 16 bases. This CDR3 is CASSPSGEYEAFF. The DNA of the CDR3 is TGTGCCAGCAGCCCATCCGGAGAGTACGAAGCTTTCTTT.

This chain uses TRBV13 with TRBJ1-3; D remains ambiguous. CDR3 length: 17 amino acids. The V end lost 3 bases, the J end lost 0 bases, and 15 bases lay between the germline ends. CDR1 and CDR2 from the germline V gene are PRHDT and FYEKMQ (reference sequence). CDR3 sequence reads: CASSLGQIYSSGNTIYF. The CDR3 coding sequence is TGTGCCAGCAGCTTGGGCCAGATATATTCCTCTGGAAACACCATATATTTT.

This clone was found a few times. Other DNA sequences in the same sample also yield this CDR3. The J gene is TRBJ2-7, the V gene TRBV5-1, with D possibly being TRBD2 (6 bases). From germline, CDR1 is SGHRS and CDR2 YFSETQ. Trimming took 1 base from V and 0 from J, leaving 8 bases between them. This CDR3 has 14 residues. The CDR3 DNA is TGCGCCAGCAGCTTGAGGGGAGGCTCCTACGAGCAGTACTTC. Translation gives CASSLRGGSYEQYF.

The V gene is TRBV5-6, the J gene TRBJ2-1, with D perhaps matching TRBD2 (5 bases). Trimming pared 5 bases from V and 6 bases from J, leaving 9 bases between. CDR1 is SGHDT, CDR2 YYEEEE, per germline. The CDR3 loop spans 12 amino acids. CDR3 sequence (DNA): TGTGCCAGCAGATACGGGATCAATGAGCAGTTCTTC. It translates to CASRYGINEQFF.

This chain joins TRBV5-1 and TRBJ2-7; 9 positions match TRBD1. The CDR3 spans 14 residues. CDR1 and CDR2 (germline): SGHRS, YFSETQ. Unmatched junction bases numbered 8, after V lost 4 bases and J lost 6 bases. CDR3 sequence (DNA): TGCGCCAGCAGCAAGGGACAGGGATTGAGCGAGCAGTACTTC. This sequence encodes CASSKGQGLSEQYF.

The CDR3 reads CSAPVEGTEAFF. In DNA form, the CDR3 reads TGCAGCGCCCCGGTGGAGGGCACTGAAGCTTTCTTT. The chain is built from TRBV29-1 and TRBJ1-1; D ambiguous. V was cut by 7 bases and J by 4 bases, with 13 bases left in between. This CDR3 spans 12 amino acids. Germline V lookup: CDR1 SQVTM, CDR2 ANQGSEA.

This chain connects TRBV7-7 to TRBJ2-5, with 12 bases identical to TRBD1. In germline, CDR1 is SSHAT, CDR2 FNYEAQ (reference sequence). This CDR3 region has 16 residues. V gave up 1 base and J gave up 6 bases; unmatched junction bases: 6. The CDR3 DNA follows: TGTGCCAGCAGCTTAGGAGGGACAGGGGGCGGACAGACCCAGTACTTC. It specifies CASSLGGTGGGQTQYF.

V is TRBV7-9 and J is TRBJ1-1, with D tentatively TRBD1 (6 bases). The CDR3 runs to 15 residues. Germline V CDR1 and CDR2: SEHNR, FQNEAQ (reference sequence). Trimming pared 3 bases from V and 0 bases from J, leaving 11 bases between. CDR3 loop: CASSLKQGVNTEAFF. The DNA of the CDR3 is TGTGCCAGCAGCTTGAAACAGGGCGTGAACACTGAAGCTTTCTTT.

The rearrangement joins TRBV18 to TRBJ2-7, with a weak D call TRBD1 (6 bases). Germline CDR1 and CDR2: KGHSH and LQKENI. Trimming cost V 3 bases and J 7 bases, with 16 bases left between them. The CDR3 sequence is 14 residues long. CDR3 protein: CASSPETGSWEQYF. CDR3 coding DNA: TGTGCCAGCTCACCCGAGACAGGATCCTGGGAGCAGTACTTC.

The rearrangement uses TRBV5-1 and TRBJ1-4; D is unresolved. CDR3 size: 13 residues. V lost 4 bases to trimming and J lost 3 bases, with 7 bases between them. Germline V CDR1 and CDR2: SGHRS, YFSETQ. CDR3 residues: CASSNSANEKLFF. CDR3 DNA sequence: TGCGCCAGCAGCAACAGTGCTAATGAAAAACTGTTTTTT.

This clone was found a few times. The chain is built from TRBV30 and TRBJ1-1, with 9 nucleotides matching TRBD1. V shed 3 bases, J shed 6 bases, and the junction held 8 bases outside the gene matches. Germline CDR1 and CDR2: GTSNPN and SVGIG (reference sequence). The CDR3 covers 14 residues. CDR3 sequence: CAWRGQGKYPEAFF. In nucleotides, the CDR3 is TGTGCCTGGAGGGGACAGGGAAAATATCCTGAAGCTTTCTTT.

This clone has just one count. The chain recombines TRBV5-4 with TRBJ2-1; TRBD2 might be the D (7 bases). CDR1 is SGHNT and CDR2 is YYREEE in the germline V gene (reference sequence). This CDR3 has 17 amino acids. V shed 4 bases and J shed 0 bases, with 17 bases lying between them. The CDR3 DNA follows: TGTGCCAGCAGCGAAGGTGGTGCGGGGGCCTCCTACAATGAGCAGTTCTTC. It is translated as CASSEGGAGASYNEQFF.

The V call is TRBV29-1, the J call TRBJ2-3, with TRBD1 matching 10 bases. CDR3 size: 14 residues. Germline CDR1 and CDR2: SQVTM and ANQGSEA. V shed 3 bases and J 0 bases; nucleotides not matched to a gene: 0. The CDR3 protein is CSVEGQGSTDTQYF. The CDR3 DNA reads TGCAGCGTTGAGGGACAGGGGAGCACAGATACGCAGTATTTT.

Remarks on this clone: At the DNA level, this CDR3 is encoded by other sequences in the same sample as well. CDR3 nucleotides: TGTGCCAGCAGCTCGAGGGGGTCCGGGGAGCTGTTTTTT. It translates to CASSSRGSGELFF. The chain joins TRBV9 to TRBJ2-2; D is perhaps TRBD1 (6 bases). Germline V gene sequence: CDR1 SGDLS, CDR2 YYNGEE. Trimming removed 4 bases at V and 6 bases at J, with 10 bases between. The CDR3 runs 13 residues.

The chain has TRBV28 and TRBJ2-1; 12 positions agree with TRBD2. Germline V lookup: CDR1 MDHEN, CDR2 SYDVKM. The CDR3 contains 20 residues. V trimming: 3 bases; J trimming: 2 bases; junction bases outside the gene matches: 14. The CDR3 region is CASSFPPASGRVNTYNEQFF. The DNA for the CDR3 is TGTGCCAGCAGTTTCCCCCCGGCTAGCGGGAGGGTTAACACCTACAATGAGCAGTTCTTC. Variable domain in full (rest from reference TRBV28 and TRBJ2-1): DVKVTQSSRYLVKRTGEKVFLECVQDMDHENMFWYRQDPGLGLRLIYFSYDVKMKEKGDIPEGYSVSREKKERFSLILESASTNQTSMYLCASSFPPASGRVNTYNEQFFGPGTRLTVL.

This clone appeared a few times. The rearrangement links TRBV6-5 to TRBJ2-5; 13 bases are shared with TRBD2. Matching the DNA end better, TRBJ2-7 makes the J call doubtful. Per the germline V gene, CDR1 is MNHEY and CDR2 is SVGAGI. The CDR3 loop spans 15 amino acids. This chain's CDR3 is CASGGGLAGAYEQYF. CDR3 in DNA: TGTGCCAGCGGAGGAGGACTAGCGGGAGCCTACGAGCAGTACTTC.

V gene TRBV29-1 combines with J gene TRBJ1-1; 8 bases fit TRBD1. With V trimmed by 4 bases and J by 0 bases, 4 bases remained unmatched. The CDR3 is 14 residues long. Germline V lookup: CDR1 SQVTM, CDR2 ANQGSEA. This CDR3 is CSVVTGALNTEAFF. CDR3 DNA sequence: TGCAGCGTTGTGACAGGGGCGCTGAACACTGAAGCTTTCTTT.